These 2 T cell receptor beta chains originate from one sample sequenced in a study of CD8+CD57+ T cells in acquired aplastic anemia. Researchers used genomic DNA as the template to profile TCR beta VDJ and CDR3. TCRdb passed the reads through MiXCR, listing each CDR3 protein once. The sample carries about 71,000 distinct CDR3 sequences, around half recorded once. Sequenced: sorted CD4+, CD8+, or CD8+CD57+ T cells (not recorded which) from PBMCs. Receptors originate from a human donor in good health, serving as a control.

The chain links TRBV10-3 to TRBJ2-7; no definite D call. Trimming took off 11 bases at V and 5 bases at J, with 19 bases between the two ends. Germline CDR1 and CDR2: ENHRY and SYGVKD. CDR3 size: 13 residues. CDR3 coding DNA: TGTGCCCCGGAGTGCGTGGGGAACCACGAGCAGTACTTC. It encodes CAPECVGNHEQYF.

This clonotype was seen repeatedly, ten times or more. The chain has TRBV5-1 and TRBJ2-7, with a weak D call TRBD2 (6 bases). V was trimmed by 4 bases and J by 3 bases, leaving 11 bases between them. Germline loops: CDR1 SGHRS, CDR2 YFSETQ. The CDR3 has 13 residues. As DNA, the CDR3 is TGCGCCAGCAGCGCGGGAACCAGCTACGAGCAGTACTTC. It translates to CASSAGTSYEQYF.